This record concerns one TCR beta chain sequence. This CDR3 spans 15 amino acids. V lost 6 bases, J lost 5 bases, and 8 bases stayed unmatched. CDR1 is SGHVS and CDR2 is FQNEAQ in the germline V gene. These data belong to a study of shared clonotypes between healthy human individuals. For sorted subsets, approximately 0.2 ug DNA per replicate equaled roughly 30,000 T cell genomes. TCRdb's copy holds only in-frame clones and misses some; the assay was immunoSEQ multiplex PCR. The sample gives 2.3 million or so clones, more than 80% of which show up once; about 0.41% is in the top ten. This receptor was obtained from a man in his late teens or twenties in good health. Some clones in this sample may be carry-over from other donors' samples. The sequenced sample was naive CD4+ T cells from PBMCs. Subset described: CD45RA+ positively selected. The J gene is TRBJ2-5, the V gene TRBV7-8; the match to TRBD2 covers 11 bases. This CDR3 is CASSPNSGRGETQYF. DNA for the CDR3: TGTGCCAGCAGTCCGAATAGCGGGAGGGGGGAGACCCAGTACTTC.